These 4 T cell receptor beta chains share one sample of origin, sequenced in a study of vaccination and CD4 T cells after COVID-19. CD4+ T cells that had been cultured provided DNA sequenced with the Oncomine TCR Beta short-read assay. TCRdb used MiXCR to reprocess the PCR reads, holding one entry per CDR3 protein. Of approximately 20,000 distinct CDR3 sequences in the sample, around 45% were seen once. Treatment noted: approximately nine-day PBMC culture with coronavirus spike peptide pools or control peptides (ViraFEST assay). These receptors have no known antigen. The source was CD4+ T cells from blood, cultured in vitro, collected after SARS-CoV-2 vaccination. Receptor source: a human donor who had recovered from COVID-19.

The rearrangement links TRBV6-1 to TRBJ1-1, with 10 bases matching TRBD1. Germline CDR1 is MNHNS and CDR2 is SASEGT. V lost 6 bases, J lost 6 bases, and 4 bases stayed unmatched. The CDR3 is made up of 13 amino acids. CDR3 sequence (DNA): TGTGCCAGCAGAGCGGACAGGGGGGCTGAAGCTTTCTTT. Residues: CASRADRGAEAFF.

This chain uses TRBV6-1 with TRBJ2-7; tentatively, D is TRBD1 (5 bases). V was cut by 8 bases and J by 5 bases, with 16 bases left in between. Looked up from germline, CDR1 is MNHNS and CDR2 is SASEGT. This CDR3 has 13 amino acids. CDR3 coding DNA: TGTGCCAGCTACGCCCAGGGTGACCACGAGCAGTACTTC. This sequence encodes CASYAQGDHEQYF.

The chain carries TRBV7-9 and TRBJ1-3; no reliable D call. With 1 base removed from V and 0 bases from J, the gap between germline ends came to 10 bases. Germline-derived CDR1 and CDR2 are SEHNR and FQNEAQ (reference sequence). The CDR3 runs 16 residues. CDR3 loop: CASSLGDFFSGNTIYF. As DNA, the CDR3 is TGTGCCAGCAGCTTAGGCGACTTCTTCTCTGGAAACACCATATATTTT.

This clonotype was found a few times. The chain has TRBV7-6 and TRBJ2-1; the match to TRBD1 covers 9 bases. The germline V gene encodes CDR1 SGHVS and CDR2 FNYEAQ. Trimming removed 4 bases from V and 7 bases from J; junction bases left unmatched: 8. This CDR3 comprises 15 residues. The CDR3 region has the DNA TGTGCCAGCAGCTGGACCGGGACAGGGCTGAATGAGCAGTTCTTC. Its protein product is CASSWTGTGLNEQFF. The full variable domain, its missing parts supplied by reference TRBV7-6 and TRBJ2-1, is GAGVSQSPRYKVTKRGQDVALRCDPISGHVSLYWYRQALGQGPEFLTYFNYEAQQDKSGLPNDRFSAERPEGSISTLTIQRTEQRDSAMYRCASSWTGTGLNEQFFGPGTRLTVL.